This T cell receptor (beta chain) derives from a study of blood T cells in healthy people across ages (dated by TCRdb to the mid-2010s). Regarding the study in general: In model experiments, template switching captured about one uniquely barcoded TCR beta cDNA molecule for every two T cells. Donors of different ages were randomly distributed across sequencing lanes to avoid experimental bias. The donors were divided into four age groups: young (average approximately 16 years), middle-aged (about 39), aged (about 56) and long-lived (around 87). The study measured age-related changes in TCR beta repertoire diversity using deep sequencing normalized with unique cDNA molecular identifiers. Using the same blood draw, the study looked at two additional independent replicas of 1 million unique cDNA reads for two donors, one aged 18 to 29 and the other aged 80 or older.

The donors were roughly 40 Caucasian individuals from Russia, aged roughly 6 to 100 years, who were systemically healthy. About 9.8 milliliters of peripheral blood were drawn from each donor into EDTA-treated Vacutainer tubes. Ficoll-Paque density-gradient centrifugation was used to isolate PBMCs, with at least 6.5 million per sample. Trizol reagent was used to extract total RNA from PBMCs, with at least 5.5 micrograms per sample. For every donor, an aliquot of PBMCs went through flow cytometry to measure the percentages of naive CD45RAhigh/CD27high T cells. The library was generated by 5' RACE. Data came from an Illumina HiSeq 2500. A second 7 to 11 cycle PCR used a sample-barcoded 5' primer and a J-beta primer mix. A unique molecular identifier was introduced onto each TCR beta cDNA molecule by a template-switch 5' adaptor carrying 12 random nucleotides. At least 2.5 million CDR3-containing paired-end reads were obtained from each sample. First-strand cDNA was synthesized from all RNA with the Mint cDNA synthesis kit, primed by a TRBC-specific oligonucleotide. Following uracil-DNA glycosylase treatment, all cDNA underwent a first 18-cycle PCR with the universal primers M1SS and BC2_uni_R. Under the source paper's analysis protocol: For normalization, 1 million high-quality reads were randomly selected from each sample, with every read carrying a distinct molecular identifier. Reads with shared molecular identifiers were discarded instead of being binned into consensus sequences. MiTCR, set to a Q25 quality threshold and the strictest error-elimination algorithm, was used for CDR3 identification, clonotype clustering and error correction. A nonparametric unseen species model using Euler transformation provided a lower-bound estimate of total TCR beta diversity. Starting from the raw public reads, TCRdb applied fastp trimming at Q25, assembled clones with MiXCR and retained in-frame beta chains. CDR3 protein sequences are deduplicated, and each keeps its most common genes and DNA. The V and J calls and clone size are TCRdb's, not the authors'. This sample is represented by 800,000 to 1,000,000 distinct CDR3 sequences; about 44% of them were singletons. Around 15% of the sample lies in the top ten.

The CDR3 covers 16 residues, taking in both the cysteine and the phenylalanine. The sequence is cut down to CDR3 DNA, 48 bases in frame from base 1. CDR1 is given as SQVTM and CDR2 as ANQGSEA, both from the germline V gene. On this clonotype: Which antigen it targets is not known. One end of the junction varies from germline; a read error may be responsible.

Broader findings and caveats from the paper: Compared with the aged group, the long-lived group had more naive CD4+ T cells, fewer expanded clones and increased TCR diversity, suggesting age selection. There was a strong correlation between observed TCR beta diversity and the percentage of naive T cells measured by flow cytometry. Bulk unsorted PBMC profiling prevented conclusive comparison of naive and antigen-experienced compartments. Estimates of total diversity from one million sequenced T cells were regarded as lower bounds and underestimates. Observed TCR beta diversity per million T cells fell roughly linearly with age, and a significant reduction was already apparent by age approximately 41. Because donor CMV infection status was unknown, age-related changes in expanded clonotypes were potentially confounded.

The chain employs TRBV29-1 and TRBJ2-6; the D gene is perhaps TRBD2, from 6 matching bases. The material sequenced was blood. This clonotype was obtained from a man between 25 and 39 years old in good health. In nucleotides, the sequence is TGCAGCGTTCCAACGGGGGTGATCTCTGGGGCCAACGTCCCGACTTTC. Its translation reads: CSVPTGVISGANVPTF.